A single sample is the source of the 21 T cell receptor beta chains below, sequenced in a study of T cell repertoires in cytomegalovirus infection. Each CDR3 protein gets one entry after TCRdb re-called the reads with MiXCR. This sample has about 250,000 distinct CDR3 sequences, with over 15% found just once. The sample taken for sequencing was CD8+ T cells from PBMCs. These receptors were taken from a human donor in good health (CMV status not recorded). Some clones in this sample may be carry-over from other donors' samples.

This clonotype was seen a few times. The chain has TRBV28 and TRBJ2-1; D unresolved. The CDR3 spans 12 residues. Trimming cost V 6 bases and J 10 bases, with 13 bases left between them. Germline values: CDR1 MDHEN, CDR2 SYDVKM. The CDR3 nucleotides read TGTGCCAGCAGCTTTCCCTTCCGGGAGCAGTTCTTC. Translating gives CASSFPFREQFF.

The chain carries TRBV27 and TRBJ2-7; TRBD1 aligns across 10 bases. Germline lookup yields CDR1 MNHEY and CDR2 SMNVEV (reference sequence). The CDR3 is made up of 15 amino acids. V lost 5 bases to trimming and J lost 3 bases; unmatched junction nucleotides: 7. CDR3 sequence reads: CASSPSDRGLYEQYF. The CDR3 nucleotides read TGTGCCAGCAGTCCTTCCGACAGGGGGCTCTACGAGCAGTACTTC.

This rearrangement joins TRBV20-1 to TRBJ2-2; D possibly corresponds to TRBD1 (5 bases). This CDR3 has 17 residues. CDR1 is DFQATT and CDR2 is SNEGSKA in the germline V gene (reference sequence). V was cut by 7 bases and J by 4 bases, with 25 bases left in between. In DNA, the CDR3 is TGCAGTGATATGGCTGACAGAGGAAACAAGGGCACCGGGGAGCTGTTTTTT. Its translation is CSDMADRGNKGTGELFF.

The CDR3 reads CASSWDPAKNIQYF. CDR3 DNA: TGTGCCAGCAGTTGGGACCCAGCCAAAAACATTCAGTACTTC. The chain has TRBV12-3 or TRBV12-4 and TRBJ2-4; D may be TRBD1 or TRBD2 (5 bases each). V lost 4 bases, J lost 0 bases, and 7 bases lay in between. The CDR3 covers 14 residues.

This rearrangement joins TRBV12-3 or TRBV12-4 to TRBJ2-5; D gene ambiguous. The CDR3 has 14 residues. V was shortened by 4 bases and J by 2 bases, with 11 bases between the two germline ends. The CDR3 DNA sequence: TGTGCCAGCAGTTCTGGATCGCATCAAGAGACCCAGTACTTC. This gives the protein CASSSGSHQETQYF.

As DNA, the CDR3 is TGTGCCAGCAGCGTAGAGGGGCACTTAAAGAACACTGAAGCTTTCTTT. It translates to CASSVEGHLKNTEAFF. This sequence joins TRBV9 and TRBJ1-1; D is perhaps TRBD1 (5 bases). Germline V gene sequence: CDR1 SGDLS, CDR2 YYNGEE. This CDR3 has 16 amino acids. V was cut by 0 bases and J by 1 base, with 13 bases left in between. The full variable domain, with the rest looked up from reference TRBV9 and TRBJ1-1, is DSGVTQTPKHLITATGQRVTLRCSPRSGDLSVYWYQQSLDQGLQFLIQYYNGEERAKGNILERFSAQQFPDLHSELNLSSLELGDSALYFCASSVEGHLKNTEAFFGQGTRLTVV.

The chain uses TRBV4-1 and TRBJ1-5; D is unclear. Trimming stripped 0 bases from V and 0 bases from J, with 9 bases between. The CDR3 has 16 amino acids. Germline CDR1 and CDR2: MGHRA and YSYEKL. For the CDR3, the DNA is TGCGCCAGCAGCCAAGAGGCTGGGGTTAGCAATCAGCCCCAGCATTTT. This gives the protein CASSQEAGVSNQPQHF.

Regarding this clonotype: A much larger clone sits a single nucleotide away, making a read error possible. J is TRBJ1-1 and V is TRBV2; D not certain. The germline gives CDR1 SNHLY, CDR2 FYNNEI. CDR3 length: 11 residues. CDR3 nucleotides: TGTACCAGCAGCATACTCCGAGAAGCTTTCTTT. It yields the protein CTSSILREAFF.

This clonotype was found many times. This CDR3 is CASSSMGDTQYF. The CDR3 DNA sequence: TGTGCCAGCAGCTCGATGGGGGATACGCAGTATTTT. The J gene is TRBJ2-3, the V gene TRBV7-2, with D uncertain. The CDR3 has 12 amino acids. CDR1 is SGHTA, CDR2 FQGNSA, per germline. V lost 4 bases and J lost 6, with 8 bases in between.

This clonotype was observed a handful of times. The gene calls are TRBV13 and TRBJ1-5; no clear D. V lost 6 bases and J lost 3, with 12 bases in between. The CDR3 has 14 amino acids. CDR1 is PRHDT and CDR2 is FYEKMQ in the germline V gene (reference sequence). In DNA form, the CDR3 reads TGTGCCAGCAGTCCCGAAGCGGACAATCAGCCCCAGCATTTT. Translated: CASSPEADNQPQHF.

This clonotype was observed at least ten times. V gene TRBV12-3 or TRBV12-4 combines with J gene TRBJ2-5; 10 bases are shared with TRBD2. CDR3 length equals 18 residues. V shed 1 base, J shed 5 bases, and the junction held 13 bases outside the gene matches. CDR3 DNA sequence: TGTGCCAGCAGTTTAGGGTACCAGCGGGGGGGCCTAGGGGAGACCCAGTACTTC. Residues: CASSLGYQRGGLGETQYF.

This clonotype has a handful of counts. The chain links TRBV12-3 or TRBV12-4 to TRBJ1-1; D is ambiguous. The CDR3 loop spans 12 amino acids. V was pared by 3 bases and J by 3 bases, with 5 bases between. For the CDR3, the DNA is TGTGCCAGCAGTTTTTTTGACACTGAAGCTTTCTTT. Its protein is CASSFFDTEAFF.

The genes are TRBV20-1 and TRBJ2-7; 9 bases map to TRBD2. The CDR3 covers 15 residues. V shed 0 bases and J 1 base; nucleotides not matched to a gene: 4. Germline CDR1 DFQATT, CDR2 SNEGSKA (reference sequence). CDR3 sequence reads: CSARDSSGASYEQYF. CDR3 in DNA: TGCAGTGCTAGAGATTCTAGCGGGGCGTCCTACGAGCAGTACTTC.

This chain connects TRBV7-9 to TRBJ1-2; possible D gene TRBD1, 6 bases. Trimming cost V 5 bases and J 4 bases, with 11 bases left between them. The CDR3 has 13 residues. Germline assignment: CDR1 SEHNR and CDR2 FQNEAQ (reference sequence). CDR3 residues: CASSQGFSYGYTF. In nucleotides, the CDR3 is TGTGCCAGCAGCCAGGGGTTCTCCTATGGCTACACCTTC.

As for this clonotype: Being one base from a much bigger clone, this may be a read error. The chain has TRBV7-8 and TRBJ1-2; D is uncertain. CDR3 length: 15 residues. CDR1 and CDR2 from the germline V gene are SGHVS and FQNEAQ. CDR3 nucleotides: TGTGCCATCAGCTACCACGTGGACCTAATCCTTGGCTACACCTTC. It is translated as CAISYHVDLILGYTF.

CDR3 DNA sequence: TGTGCCAGCAGTTTATTGGAGGCTTACAATGAGCAGTTCTTC. Its translation: CASSLLEAYNEQFF. The genes are TRBV6-2 or TRBV6-3 and TRBJ2-1; D perhaps matches TRBD2 (5 bases). Trimming pared 4 bases from V and 4 bases from J, leaving 11 bases between. The CDR3 sequence is 14 residues long. The germline V gene encodes CDR1 MNHEY and CDR2 SVGEGT.

The V gene is TRBV5-6, the J gene TRBJ1-6, with 10 bases aligning to TRBD1. CDR3 length: 16 residues. V was clipped by 0 bases and J by 9 bases; unmatched bases: 6. Germline CDR1 SGHDT, CDR2 YYEEEE. The CDR3 DNA is TGTGCCAGCAGCTTGGGCGCCGGGACAGGGGCTTCACCCCTCCACTTT. Encoded protein: CASSLGAGTGASPLHF.

At least ten counts were recorded for this clonotype. The rearrangement joins TRBV3-1 to TRBJ1-1; D remains ambiguous. The length of the CDR3 is 12 residues. Deletions cut 3 bases from V and 1 base from J, with 3 bases between. From germline, CDR1 is LGHDT and CDR2 YNNKEL (reference sequence). The CDR3 sequence: CASSHRNTEAFF. The CDR3, as DNA: TGTGCCAGCAGCCACCGGAACACTGAAGCTTTCTTT.

The chain uses TRBV7-9 and TRBJ2-6; 9 bases fit TRBD1. The CDR3 has 17 residues. Germline V gene lookup returns CDR1 SEHNR and CDR2 FQNEAQ (reference sequence). J was trimmed by 0 bases and V by 1 base; bases with no gene match: 1. CDR3 coding DNA: TGTGCCAGCAGCTTAGGGGACAGGGTCTCTGGGGCCAACGTCCTGACTTTC. Amino acid sequence: CASSLGDRVSGANVLTF.

This clonotype occurred a few times. The chain combines TRBV27 with TRBJ2-7; D possibly corresponds to TRBD1 (6 bases). From germline, CDR1 is MNHEY and CDR2 SMNVEV (reference sequence). Trimming removed 0 bases from V and 2 bases from J, with 11 bases in between. The length of the CDR3 is 15 residues. CDR3 in DNA: TGTGCCAGCAGTTTATCCCAGGGGATCCCCTACGAGCAGTACTTC. This sequence encodes CASSLSQGIPYEQYF.

This clonotype was counted ten times or more. J is TRBJ1-2 and V is TRBV7-9; maybe TRBD1 (6 bases). This CDR3 comprises 16 residues. CDR1 is SEHNR, CDR2 FQNEAQ, per germline (reference sequence). Trimming removed 5 bases at V and 4 bases at J, with 20 bases between. CDR3 loop: CASSGRLGGDAYGYTF. The CDR3 nucleotides read TGTGCCAGCAGCGGACGTCTTGGGGGCGATGCCTATGGCTACACCTTC.